The clone carrying this T cell receptor (beta chain) has a handful of counts. The data were taken from a study of blood T cell repertoires in COVID-19. Study overall: Both acute and convalescent COVID-19 samples were obtained from the United States, Italy and Spain. PBMCs, B-cell-depleted T cells, or T cells were the source of the cDNA or gDNA that made up the material.

Per the original data handling: Amplification with reference gene primers provided the estimates of nucleated cell counts. The assay was immunoSEQ multiplex PCR, and TCRdb's table has in-frame clones only and misses some. Clone size and V and J calls were adopted from that table, with D and trimming inferred from the DNA. This table has around 120,000 clones, approximately 80% appearing once. This CDR3 region has 14 residues. Germline V CDR1 and CDR2: SNHLY, FYNNEI. Trimming left V 8 bases short and J 0 bases short, with 13 bases between. The gene calls are TRBV2 and TRBJ1-2, with D unresolved. This TCR was sampled from a man aged 65 to 79 with acute or convalescent COVID-19. The sample comprised peripheral blood. CDR3 residues: CASSTRGANYGYTF. Here the CDR3 DNA reads TGTGCCAGCTCCACGAGAGGCGCTAACTATGGCTACACCTTC.